The clone carrying this T cell receptor (beta chain) was counted at least ten times. Its antigen is not known. This sample was taken from a study of response to subunit inactivated influenza vaccine. TCRdb passed the RT-PCR reads through MiXCR, listing each CDR3 protein once. The profile shows about 650,000 distinct CDR3 sequences, 15% to 19% of them singletons. V was cut by 6 bases and J by 6 bases, with 14 bases left in between. CDR3 length equals 13 residues. Findings and limits, study-wide: With each seasonal influenza vaccination, the authors suggested, few new T cells are recruited.

V gene TRBV12-3 or TRBV12-4 combines with J gene TRBJ1-1; no clear D gene. The TCR originated in a man aged 45-65 years who received an inactivated influenza vaccine. This sample comprised PBMCs from blood, obtained 11 to 12 days after vaccination. The DNA of the CDR3 is TGTGCCAGCAGCCCGACCGGGTATTCTGAAGCTTTCTTT. Translation: CASSPTGYSEAFF.